This TCR beta chain was sequenced in a study of control samples from healthy donors and cancer patients. Generated by immunoSEQ multiplex PCR, the TCRdb table keeps only in-frame clones and is missing some. Among roughly 100,000 clones, about 91% were seen once, and the ten largest hold roughly 14%. CDR3 length: 12 amino acids. J lost 7 bases, V lost 7 bases, and 7 bases had no gene match. In germline, CDR1 is MGHDK, CDR2 SYGVNS. The V call is TRBV25-1, the J call TRBJ2-7; 7 positions match TRBD2. Sequencing was performed on blood. The clonotype was recovered from a man aged 25 to 40 in good health. CDR3 region: CASTYPGGEQYF. CDR3 bases: TGTGCCAGCACCTATCCGGGGGGAGAGCAGTACTTC.